This paragraph reports one T cell receptor beta chain. The germline gives CDR1 LNHNV, CDR2 YYDKDF (reference sequence). The CDR3 is 11 amino acids. V lost 10 bases and J 1 base, leaving 7 bases between the germline ends. TCRdb passed the RT-PCR reads through MiXCR, listing each CDR3 protein once. The repertoire holds around 700,000 distinct CDR3 sequences, approximately 15% seen once, with 3.6% in the top ten. This receptor was obtained from a female donor in good health, serving as a healthy control. This rearrangement joins TRBV15 to TRBJ1-2; no firm D call. The sample comprised memory CD4+ T cells from blood. The CDR3 protein is CASEDNYGYTF. DNA of the CDR3: TGTGCCAGCGAGGATAACTATGGCTACACCTTC.